This TCR beta chain was recovered during a study of a mutant IDH1 vaccine in newly diagnosed glioma. General observations from the study: Any relationship between pseudoprogression and changes in top peripheral T cell clonotypes seemed absent.

CDR1 SGHDT and CDR2 YYEEEE come from the germline V gene. V shed 3 bases and J 5 bases; nucleotides not matched to a gene: 7. The CDR3 sequence is 17 residues long. In its sample, this clone was seen a few times. Its specificity is unknown. TCRdb's table, derived via immunoSEQ multiplex PCR, lists solely in-frame clones and lacks some. The sample consists of under 65,000 clones, roughly 80% of them appearing once. Time point indicated: baseline, week 1 (first vaccination visit). As for treatment: pre-vaccination baseline after standard-of-care therapy. This sequence originates from a man between 18 and 35 years old with glioma. This chain connects TRBV5-6 to TRBJ2-1, with 14 bases matching TRBD2. The input for sequencing was PBMCs, taken from a glioma patient treated with radiotherapy, temozolomide or both. The CDR3 bases are TGTGCCAGCAGCTGGGGGACTAGCGGGAGACGGGACAATGAGCAGTTCTTC. It yields the protein CASSWGTSGRRDNEQFF.